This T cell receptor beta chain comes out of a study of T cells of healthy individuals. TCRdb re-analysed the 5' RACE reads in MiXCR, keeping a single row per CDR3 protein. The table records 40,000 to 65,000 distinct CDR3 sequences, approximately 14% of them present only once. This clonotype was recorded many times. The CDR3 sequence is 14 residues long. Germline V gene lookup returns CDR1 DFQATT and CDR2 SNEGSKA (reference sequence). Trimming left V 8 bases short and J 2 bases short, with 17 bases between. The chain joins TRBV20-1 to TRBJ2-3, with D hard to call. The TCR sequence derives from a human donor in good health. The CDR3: CSFLYSSVTDTQYF. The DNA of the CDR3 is TGCAGTTTTCTCTATTCCTCGGTCACAGATACGCAGTATTTT.